The present T cell receptor (beta chain) was sequenced within a study of blood T cell repertoires in COVID-19. Methods used by the authors: From reference gene primer amplification, estimates of nucleated cell counts were derived. TCRdb's copy holds only in-frame clones and misses some; the assay was immunoSEQ multiplex PCR. D and trimming were read from the DNA, whereas the V and J calls and clone size are those reported in that table. Among a few hundred thousand clones listed, around 87% were seen once. CDR1 is MDHEN, CDR2 SYDVKM, per germline. The ends lost 8 bases at V and 7 bases at J; junction bases unmatched: 5. CDR3 length: 12 amino acids.

Sequenced: peripheral blood. The TCR was taken from a woman aged 50 to 65 with acute or convalescent COVID-19. The chain uses TRBV28 and TRBJ2-1; 7 bases are shared with TRBD2. The CDR3 here is CASETSVNEQFF. CDR3 in DNA: TGTGCCAGCGAAACTAGCGTAAATGAGCAGTTCTTC.